This T cell receptor (beta chain) was profiled in a study of control samples from healthy donors and cancer patients. V was clipped by 3 bases and J by 4 bases; unmatched bases: 2. Per the germline V gene, CDR1 is KGHSH and CDR2 is LQKENI. The CDR3 spans 13 residues. Using immunoSEQ multiplex PCR, the repertoire was profiled, and TCRdb retains in-frame clones only, with some absent. The sample comprises about 150,000 clones, about 93% of which are singletons, and 2% to 2.5% rests with the top ten. With regard to this clone: This specimen includes other DNA sequences encoding the same CDR3.

The origin of this receptor is a middle-aged man in good health. The chain carries TRBV18 and TRBJ2-5, with 7 bases lining up with TRBD1. Sequenced input: blood. The chain's CDR3 is CASSPRQGETQYF. CDR3 nucleotide sequence: TGTGCCAGCTCACCCAGACAGGGAGAGACCCAGTACTTC.